This T cell receptor beta chain was profiled in a study of beta chain features in type 1 diabetes. Sorted populations were all over 95% pure. Overall study results and limits: Moderate yet significant TCRB CDR3 shortening was seen in Type 1 diabetes patients in all four CD4+ subsets.

The investigators reverse transcribed all of the isolated RNA, so they sequenced expressed TCRB transcripts. It was found that naive, central memory and regulatory T cell samples averaged approximately 3.6 million reads. Sequencing was performed with immunoSEQ multiplex PCR; in TCRdb, only in-frame clones are kept and a portion is missing. Here the sample spans approximately 730,000 clones, 13% being singletons. This clone has just a few counts. Its antigen is undetermined. Sample: naive CD4+ T cells from blood. The sequence came from a man younger than 35 with type 1 diabetes.

The DNA for the CDR3 is TGTGCCATCAGTGAGTCCCCGTTCACCGGGGAGCTGTTTTTT. Encoded protein: CAISESPFTGELFF. V usage is TRBV10-3 and J usage is TRBJ2-2; unclear D gene. Trimming shortened V by 0 bases and J by 4 bases, and 6 bases separated the two germline ends. This CDR3 contains 14 residues. From germline, CDR1 is ENHRY and CDR2 SYGVKD.